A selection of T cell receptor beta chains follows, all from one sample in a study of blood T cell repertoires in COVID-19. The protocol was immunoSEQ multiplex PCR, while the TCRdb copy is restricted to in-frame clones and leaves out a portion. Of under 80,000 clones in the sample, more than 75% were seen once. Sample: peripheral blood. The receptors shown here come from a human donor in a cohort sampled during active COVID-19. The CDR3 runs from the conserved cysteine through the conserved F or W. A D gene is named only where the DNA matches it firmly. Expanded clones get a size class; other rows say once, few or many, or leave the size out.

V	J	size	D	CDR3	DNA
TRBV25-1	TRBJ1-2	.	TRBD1	CASSRQGTYGYTF	TGTGCCAGCAGTAGACAGGGGACCTATGGCTACACCTTC
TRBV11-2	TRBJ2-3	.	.	CASSFLGARPDTQYF	TGTGCCAGCAGCTTCCTGGGGGCGCGCCCAGATACGCAGTATTTT
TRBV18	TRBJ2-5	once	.	CASSPDSSQETQYF	TGTGCCAGCTCACCGGACAGCTCACAAGAGACCCAGTACTTC
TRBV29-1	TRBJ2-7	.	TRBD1	CSVTGTGEERGSYEQYF	TGCAGCGTGACCGGGACAGGTGAGGAGAGAGGCTCCTACGAGCAGTACTTC
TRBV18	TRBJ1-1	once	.	CASSTGPNTEAFF	TGTGCCAGCTCAACAGGTCCGAACACTGAAGCTTTCTTT
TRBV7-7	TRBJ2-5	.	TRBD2	CASSESGGGETQYF	TGTGCCAGCAGCGAAAGCGGGGGTGGAGAGACCCAGTACTTC
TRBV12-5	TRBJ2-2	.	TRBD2	CARPGGTGELFF	TGTGCCCGCCCGGGGGGGACCGGGGAGCTGTTTTTT
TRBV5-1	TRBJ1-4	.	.	CASKANLATNEKLFF	TGCGCCAGCAAAGCGAATCTAGCAACTAATGAAAAACTGTTTTTT
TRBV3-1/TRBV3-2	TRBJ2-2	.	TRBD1	CASSPGTGDTGELFF	TGTGCCAGCAGCCCGGGGACAGGAGACACCGGGGAGCTGTTTTTT
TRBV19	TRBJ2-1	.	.	CASSPRVEQFF	TGTGCCAGTAGTCCCCGGGTCGAGCAGTTCTTC
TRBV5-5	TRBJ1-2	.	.	CASSFGRVGGYTF	TGTGCCAGCAGCTTTGGGAGGGTAGGGGGCTACACCTTC
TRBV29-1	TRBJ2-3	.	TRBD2	CSVEGQRGGTRTDTQYF	TGCAGCGTTGAAGGTCAACGGGGGGGGACTCGCACAGATACGCAGTATTTT
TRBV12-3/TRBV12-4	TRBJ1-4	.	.	CASSSGGYKKLFF	TGTGCCAGCAGTAGCGGGGGGTATAAAAAACTGTTTTTT
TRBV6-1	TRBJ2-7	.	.	CASSEVGDNSYEQYF	TGTGCCAGCAGTGAAGTCGGGGACAACTCCTACGAGCAGTACTTC
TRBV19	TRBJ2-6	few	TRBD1	CASITGQRISGANVLTF	TGTGCCAGTATCACGGGACAGCGCATCTCTGGGGCCAACGTCCTGACTTTC
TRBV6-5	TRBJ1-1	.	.	CASSYSAGMNTEAFF	TGTGCCAGCAGTTACTCGGCGGGGATGAACACTGAAGCTTTCTTT
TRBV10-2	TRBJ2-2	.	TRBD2	CASSESSLADNTGELFF	TGCGCCAGCAGTGAGTCGTCCCTAGCGGACAACACCGGGGAGCTGTTTTTT
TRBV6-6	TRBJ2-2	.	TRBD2	CASSPRASGANTGELFF	TGTGCCAGCAGTCCTCGAGCTAGCGGGGCGAACACCGGGGAGCTGTTTTTT
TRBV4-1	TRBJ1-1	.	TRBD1	CASSRTGTGLNTEAFF	TGCGCCAGCAGCCGGACCGGGACAGGCCTGAACACTGAAGCTTTCTTT
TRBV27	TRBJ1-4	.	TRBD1	CASSLDRGGRLFF	TGTGCCAGCAGTTTAGACAGGGGGGGGAGACTGTTTTTT
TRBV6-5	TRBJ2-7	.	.	CASSLLPPSSYEQYF	TGTGCCAGCAGTTTACTCCCCCCCTCCTCCTACGAGCAGTACTTC
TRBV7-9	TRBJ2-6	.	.	CASSHTGPRANVLTF	TGTGCCAGCAGCCATACAGGGCCCAGGGCCAACGTCCTGACTTTC
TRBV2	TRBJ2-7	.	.	CASSEQGSQPYEQYF	TGTGCCAGCAGTGAACAGGGTTCCCAGCCCTACGAGCAGTACTTC
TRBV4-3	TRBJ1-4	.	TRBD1	CASSQDRGNEKLFF	TGCGCCAGCAGCCAGGACAGGGGGAATGAAAAACTGTTTTTT
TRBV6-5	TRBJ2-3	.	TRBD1	CASSRDRGTDTQYF	TGTGCCAGCAGCCGCGACAGGGGAACAGATACGCAGTATTTT
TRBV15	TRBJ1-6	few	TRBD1	CATSRTGESPLHF	TGTGCCACCAGCAGGACAGGGGAGTCACCCCTCCACTTT
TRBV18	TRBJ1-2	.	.	CASSPQGVDYGYTF	TGTGCCAGCTCACCACAGGGGGTTGACTATGGCTACACCTTC
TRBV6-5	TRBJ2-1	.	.	CASSLGEESYNEQFF	TGTGCCAGCAGCCTCGGGGAGGAATCCTACAATGAGCAGTTCTTC
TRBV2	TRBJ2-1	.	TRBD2	CASSEGAGTLYNEQFF	TGTGCCAGCAGTGAGGGAGCGGGGACTCTCTACAATGAGCAGTTCTTC
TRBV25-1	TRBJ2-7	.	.	CASSEFGRLAYEQYF	TGTGCCAGCAGTGAATTCGGCAGGTTAGCCTACGAGCAGTACTTC
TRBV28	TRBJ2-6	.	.	CASSLAGFNSGANVLTF	TGTGCCAGCAGTTTGGCCGGGTTCAACTCTGGGGCCAACGTCCTGACTTTC
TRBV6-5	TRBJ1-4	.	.	CASSPSGRINEKLFF	TGTGCCAGCAGTCCAAGCGGACGGATTAATGAAAAACTGTTTTTT
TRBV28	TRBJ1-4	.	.	CASSLKFERGGEKLFF	TGTGCCAGCAGTTTAAAGTTTGAGAGGGGAGGGGAAAAACTGTTTTTT
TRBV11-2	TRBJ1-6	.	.	CASSLLSDSPLHF	TGTGCCAGCAGCTTATTATCGGATTCACCCCTCCACTTT
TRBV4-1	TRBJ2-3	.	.	CASSQDVGASTDTQYF	TGCGCCAGCAGCCAAGATGTGGGGGCGAGCACAGATACGCAGTATTTT
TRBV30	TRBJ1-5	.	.	CAWSPGQISNQPQHF	TGTGCCTGGAGCCCCGGACAGATTAGCAATCAGCCCCAGCATTTT
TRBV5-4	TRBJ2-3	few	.	CASSPSTDTQYF	TGTGCCAGCAGCCCGAGCACGGATACGCAGTATTTT
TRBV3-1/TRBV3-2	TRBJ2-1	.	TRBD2	CASSRRGGRYNEQFF	TGTGCCAGCAGCCGGCGGGGGGGCCGTTACAATGAGCAGTTCTTC
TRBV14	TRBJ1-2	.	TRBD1	CASSQGGTVYGYTF	TGTGCCAGCAGCCAAGGCGGGACAGTTTATGGCTACACCTTC
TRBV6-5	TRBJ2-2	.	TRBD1	CASTPGQGSTGELFF	TGTGCCAGCACCCCTGGACAGGGATCCACCGGGGAGCTGTTTTTT